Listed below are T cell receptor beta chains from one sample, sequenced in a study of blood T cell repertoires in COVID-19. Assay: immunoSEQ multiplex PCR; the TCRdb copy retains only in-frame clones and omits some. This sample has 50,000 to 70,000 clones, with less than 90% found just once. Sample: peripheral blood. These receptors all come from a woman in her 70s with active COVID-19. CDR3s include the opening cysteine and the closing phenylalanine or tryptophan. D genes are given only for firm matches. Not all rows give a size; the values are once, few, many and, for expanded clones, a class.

DNA: TGCAGTGCTACCAACTACGAGCAGTACTTC; CDR3: CSATNYEQYF; D: NA; J: TRBJ2-7; size: NA; V: TRBV20-1
DNA: TGCGCCAGCAGCTTGGACCGACAGGGCGGAAAACTGTTTTTT; CDR3: CASSLDRQGGKLFF; D: TRBD1; J: TRBJ1-4; size: NA; V: TRBV5-1
DNA: TGTGCCAGCAGCCCGACAGGTCGGGCAGATACGCAGTATTTT; CDR3: CASSPTGRADTQYF; D: NA; J: TRBJ2-3; size: NA; V: TRBV7-9
DNA: TGTGCCAGCAGCTTAGCGCCCGGGGGCACCGGGGAGCTGTTTTTT; CDR3: CASSLAPGGTGELFF; D: NA; J: TRBJ2-2; size: NA; V: TRBV7-2
DNA: TGTGCCTGGAGATCCCCAGCAGCGCCCATGACCTTC; CDR3: CAWRSPAAPMTF; D: NA; J: TRBJ1-2; size: few; V: TRBV30
DNA: TGTGCCAGCGGTTTAGACACGTCGAACACCGGGGAGCTGTTTTTT; CDR3: CASGLDTSNTGELFF; D: NA; J: TRBJ2-2; size: NA; V: TRBV2
DNA: TGTGCCAGCAGCGTAGACGAGGGGGATTCAGCTTTCTTT; CDR3: CASSVDEGDSAFF; D: NA; J: TRBJ1-1; size: NA; V: TRBV9
DNA: TGTGCCAGCAGCTTGGGAGCCAGCTCCTACAATGAGCAGTTCTTC; CDR3: CASSLGASSYNEQFF; D: NA; J: TRBJ2-1; size: NA; V: TRBV11-2
DNA: TGTGCCAGCAGCGTGGGGGGACTAGCGAGTCTTCTTTACGAGCAGTACTTC; CDR3: CASSVGGLASLLYEQYF; D: TRBD2; J: TRBJ2-7; size: NA; V: TRBV7-9
DNA: TGCGCCAGCAGTGTAGGCGGGGCCCTCACAGATACGCAGTATTTT; CDR3: CASSVGGALTDTQYF; D: NA; J: TRBJ2-3; size: NA; V: TRBV10-2
DNA: TGTGCCAGTAGTTCAGGGACTGGCACAGATACGCAGTATTTT; CDR3: CASSSGTGTDTQYF; D: NA; J: TRBJ2-3; size: NA; V: TRBV19
DNA: TGTGCCTGGAGTTACAGGGGTGTTGGCTACACCTTC; CDR3: CAWSYRGVGYTF; D: TRBD1; J: TRBJ1-2; size: NA; V: TRBV30
DNA: TGCGCCAGCAGCCAAGATACGGGACAGGGTTGGGGCGAGCAGTACTTC; CDR3: CASSQDTGQGWGEQYF; D: TRBD1; J: TRBJ2-7; size: NA; V: TRBV4-1
DNA: TGTGCCAGCAGCTTGGGAGGAGAGGATGAGCAGTTCTTC; CDR3: CASSLGGEDEQFF; D: NA; J: TRBJ2-1; size: NA; V: TRBV5-8
DNA: TGCGCCAGCAGCCCCACACCGGGACAGGGGGCGCAGAGAAGCACTGAAGCTTTCTTT; CDR3: CASSPTPGQGAQRSTEAFF; D: TRBD1; J: TRBJ1-1; size: NA; V: TRBV4-1
DNA: TGTGCCAGTCGCCCAGGACAGGGCGCAGATACGCAGTATTTT; CDR3: CASRPGQGADTQYF; D: TRBD1; J: TRBJ2-3; size: NA; V: TRBV19
DNA: TGTGCCAGCAGGACTAGCGGAAGCACCGGGGAGCTGTTTTTT; CDR3: CASRTSGSTGELFF; D: TRBD2; J: TRBJ2-2; size: few; V: TRBV2
DNA: TGTGCCAGTAGTCCCCCCCTAGCGGATCCCTACAATGAGCAGTTCTTC; CDR3: CASSPPLADPYNEQFF; D: TRBD2; J: TRBJ2-1; size: NA; V: TRBV19
DNA: TGTGCCAGCAATAACAGGGGCCGGTACGAGCAGTACTTC; CDR3: CASNNRGRYEQYF; D: TRBD1; J: TRBJ2-7; size: NA; V: TRBV7-9
DNA: TGCAGCGGATGGACAGTCCGAGGCACTGAAGCTTTCTTT; CDR3: CSGWTVRGTEAFF; D: NA; J: TRBJ1-1; size: NA; V: TRBV29-1
DNA: TGTGCCAGCAGCCCCAGCTCGGGAGAAGCTTTCTTT; CDR3: CASSPSSGEAFF; D: NA; J: TRBJ1-1; size: once; V: TRBV12-3/TRBV12-4
DNA: TGTGCCAGCAGCTTTGAGTTAACCGGGGAGCTGTTTTTT; CDR3: CASSFELTGELFF; D: NA; J: TRBJ2-2; size: NA; V: TRBV11-2
DNA: TGTGCCAGCAGCTCACCGTCCAGGGGGCGTCTCATTCAGTACTTC; CDR3: CASSSPSRGRLIQYF; D: TRBD1; J: TRBJ2-4; size: NA; V: TRBV5-8
DNA: TGTGCCAGCAGCAGATCGACTAGCGGGAGAGGGAATGAGCAGTTCTTC; CDR3: CASSRSTSGRGNEQFF; D: TRBD2; J: TRBJ2-1; size: few; V: TRBV27
DNA: TGTGCCAGTAGGTCTGGACAGGGGGCTTCCGGGGAGCTGTTTTTT; CDR3: CASRSGQGASGELFF; D: TRBD1; J: TRBJ2-2; size: NA; V: TRBV19
DNA: TGTGCCAGTAGTAGGGGACTAGCGGGTCGTGGCACAGATACGCAGTATTTT; CDR3: CASSRGLAGRGTDTQYF; D: TRBD2; J: TRBJ2-3; size: NA; V: TRBV19
DNA: TGTGCCAGCTCAAAGGACAGGGACTCCTACAATGAGCAGTTCTTC; CDR3: CASSKDRDSYNEQFF; D: TRBD1; J: TRBJ2-1; size: NA; V: TRBV18
DNA: TGTGCCAGTAGTCCAGGGACAGGGGGCGTCTACGAGCAGTACTTC; CDR3: CASSPGTGGVYEQYF; D: TRBD1; J: TRBJ2-7; size: few; V: TRBV19
DNA: TGCGCCAGCAGCCAACCTTCAGGGGGGAAAGCTTTCTTT; CDR3: CASSQPSGGKAFF; D: TRBD1; J: TRBJ1-1; size: few; V: TRBV4-1
DNA: TGTGCCAGCAGCTTCGGCAGGGGGCACGGCTACACCTTC; CDR3: CASSFGRGHGYTF; D: TRBD1; J: TRBJ1-2; size: NA; V: TRBV5-6
DNA: TGCGCCAGCAGCCAAGACAGGGGAAACACCATATATTTT; CDR3: CASSQDRGNTIYF; D: NA; J: TRBJ1-3; size: few; V: TRBV4-1
DNA: TGCAGCGCCGACAGGGGCTACGAGCAGTACTTC; CDR3: CSADRGYEQYF; D: TRBD1; J: TRBJ2-7; size: NA; V: TRBV29-1
DNA: TGTGCCACCAGTGATAAGCGACAGGGACCCTACGAGCAGTACTTC; CDR3: CATSDKRQGPYEQYF; D: TRBD1; J: TRBJ2-7; size: NA; V: TRBV24-1
DNA: TGTGCCAGCAGCTTGGATACAGGGGAGATTGGCTACACCTTC; CDR3: CASSLDTGEIGYTF; D: TRBD1; J: TRBJ1-2; size: NA; V: TRBV5-5
DNA: TGTGCCAGCAGTTTATCCAAATTCCCTAACAATCAGCCCCAGCATTTT; CDR3: CASSLSKFPNNQPQHF; D: NA; J: TRBJ1-5; size: NA; V: TRBV28
DNA: TGTGCCACCAGCAGAGACCCGGACAGGGGGAATGAGCAGTTCTTC; CDR3: CATSRDPDRGNEQFF; D: TRBD1; J: TRBJ2-1; size: NA; V: TRBV15
DNA: TGTGCCTGGAGTGTAGGAGGTGGCTACACCTTC; CDR3: CAWSVGGGYTF; D: NA; J: TRBJ1-2; size: NA; V: TRBV30
DNA: TGTGCCAGCAGCCCGAGGGGAGGGCTTGAAGCTTTCTTT; CDR3: CASSPRGGLEAFF; D: NA; J: TRBJ1-1; size: NA; V: TRBV7-3
DNA: TGCAGCCCCCGACTAGCGGGAGGGAGGTACAATGAGCAGTTCTTC; CDR3: CSPRLAGGRYNEQFF; D: TRBD2; J: TRBJ2-1; size: NA; V: TRBV29-1
DNA: TGTGCCAGCAGCCTGGAGGAGGACAGGGTGCGGATTTCGCAGTATTTT; CDR3: CASSLEEDRVRISQYF; D: TRBD1; J: TRBJ2-3; size: NA; V: TRBV5-6
DNA: TGCGCCAGCAGTGAAGGGCTAGCGGGATCTCCAGGGGACGAGCAGTACTTC; CDR3: CASSEGLAGSPGDEQYF; D: TRBD2; J: TRBJ2-7; size: NA; V: TRBV10-2
DNA: TGTGCCAGCAGTTACACCGGGACAGGGGTAAAAGAGACCCAGTACTTC; CDR3: CASSYTGTGVKETQYF; D: TRBD1; J: TRBJ2-5; size: NA; V: TRBV28
DNA: TGTGCCAGTAGTATATGGAGTCCCGTTGAAAATGGCTACACCTTC; CDR3: CASSIWSPVENGYTF; D: NA; J: TRBJ1-2; size: NA; V: TRBV19
DNA: TGTGCCAGCAGTTACGGTGCGAGAATCGAGGCTAGGTACACAGATACGCAGTATTTT; CDR3: CASSYGARIEARYTDTQYF; D: NA; J: TRBJ2-3; size: NA; V: TRBV6-2/TRBV6-3
DNA: TGTGCCAGCAGCCCTTGGACTAGCGGGAGAGAGACCCAGTACTTC; CDR3: CASSPWTSGRETQYF; D: TRBD2; J: TRBJ2-5; size: NA; V: TRBV7-3
DNA: TGCGCCAGCAGTGGGCTAGCGGGCTACAATGAGCAGTTCTTC; CDR3: CASSGLAGYNEQFF; D: TRBD2; J: TRBJ2-1; size: once; V: TRBV10-1
DNA: TGTGCCAGCAAGGTGGGGAGGAAATACAATGAGCAGTTCTTC; CDR3: CASKVGRKYNEQFF; D: NA; J: TRBJ2-1; size: NA; V: TRBV6-1
DNA: TGTGCCAGCAGCTCGGCATTAGCGGAACCTAGCGAGTCCTACAATGAGCAGTTCTTC; CDR3: CASSSALAEPSESYNEQFF; D: NA; J: TRBJ2-1; size: NA; V: TRBV7-4
DNA: TGTGCCAGCAGCCCCCGACTAGCGGCCTACGAGCAGTACTTC; CDR3: CASSPRLAAYEQYF; D: TRBD2; J: TRBJ2-7; size: NA; V: TRBV13
DNA: TGTGCCAGCAGTACCCAGTTATACAATGAGCAGTTCTTC; CDR3: CASSTQLYNEQFF; D: NA; J: TRBJ2-1; size: NA; V: TRBV25-1
DNA: TGTGCCAGTAGTGGACAGGGGGCGCTTGGGGGCTACACCTTC; CDR3: CASSGQGALGGYTF; D: TRBD1; J: TRBJ1-2; size: NA; V: TRBV19
DNA: TGTGCCAGCAGCTTGGGACTAGCGGGTCCAGAGACCCAGTACTTC; CDR3: CASSLGLAGPETQYF; D: TRBD2; J: TRBJ2-5; size: NA; V: TRBV7-7
DNA: TGTGCCAGCAGCTTACTGGACAGGCCTAACTATGGCTACACCTTC; CDR3: CASSLLDRPNYGYTF; D: TRBD1; J: TRBJ1-2; size: NA; V: TRBV5-4
DNA: TGTGCCAGTAGTATAGTTCCAGGGAATCAGCCCCAGCATTTT; CDR3: CASSIVPGNQPQHF; D: NA; J: TRBJ1-5; size: NA; V: TRBV19
DNA: TGTGCCAGCAGCTTAGCGGGAGTAGCCAAAAACATTCAGTACTTC; CDR3: CASSLAGVAKNIQYF; D: NA; J: TRBJ2-4; size: NA; V: TRBV7-2
DNA: TGTGCCAGCAGCGTCGGGACTAGCGTCCGAAGCTCCTACAATGAGCAGTTCTTC; CDR3: CASSVGTSVRSSYNEQFF; D: TRBD2; J: TRBJ2-1; size: NA; V: TRBV9
DNA: TGTGCCAGCAGTTACCCTCAGGGGGTTGGCTACACCTTC; CDR3: CASSYPQGVGYTF; D: TRBD1; J: TRBJ1-2; size: NA; V: TRBV6-5
DNA: TGTGCCAGCAGCTTGGTTGGGGGCCCGACTTTCTACGAGCAGTACTTC; CDR3: CASSLVGGPTFYEQYF; D: NA; J: TRBJ2-7; size: NA; V: TRBV5-6